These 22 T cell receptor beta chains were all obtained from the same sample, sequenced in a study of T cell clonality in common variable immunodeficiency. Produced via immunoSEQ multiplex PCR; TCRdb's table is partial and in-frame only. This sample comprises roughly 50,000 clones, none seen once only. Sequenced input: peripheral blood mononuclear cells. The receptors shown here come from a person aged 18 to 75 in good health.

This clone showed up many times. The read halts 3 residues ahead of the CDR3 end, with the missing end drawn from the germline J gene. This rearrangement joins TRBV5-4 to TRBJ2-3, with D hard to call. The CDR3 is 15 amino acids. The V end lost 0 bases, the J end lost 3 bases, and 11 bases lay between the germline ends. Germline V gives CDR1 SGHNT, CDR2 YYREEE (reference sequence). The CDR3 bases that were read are TGTGCCAGCAGCTTGGATGTTAGTCAAACAGATACG. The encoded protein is CASSLDVSQTDT. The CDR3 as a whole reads CASSLDVSQTDTQYF.

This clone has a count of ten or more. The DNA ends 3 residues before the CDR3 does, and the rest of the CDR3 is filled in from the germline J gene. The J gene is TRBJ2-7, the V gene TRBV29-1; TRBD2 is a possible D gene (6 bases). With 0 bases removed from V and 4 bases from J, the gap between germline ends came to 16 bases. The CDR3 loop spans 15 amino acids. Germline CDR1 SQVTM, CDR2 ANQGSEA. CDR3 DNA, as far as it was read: TGCAGCGTTGAAGATCGTGGCGTACGGGGGTACGAG. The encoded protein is CSVEDRGVRGYE. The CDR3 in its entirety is CSVEDRGVRGYEQYF.

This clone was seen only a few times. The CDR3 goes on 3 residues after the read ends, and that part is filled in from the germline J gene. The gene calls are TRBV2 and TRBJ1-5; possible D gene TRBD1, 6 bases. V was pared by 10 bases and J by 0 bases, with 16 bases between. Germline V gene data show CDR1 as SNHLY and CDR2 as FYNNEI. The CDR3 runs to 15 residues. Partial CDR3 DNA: TGTGCCACCGCGACGGACAGATATAGCAATCAGCCC. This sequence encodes CATATDRYSNQP. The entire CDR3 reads CATATDRYSNQPQHF.

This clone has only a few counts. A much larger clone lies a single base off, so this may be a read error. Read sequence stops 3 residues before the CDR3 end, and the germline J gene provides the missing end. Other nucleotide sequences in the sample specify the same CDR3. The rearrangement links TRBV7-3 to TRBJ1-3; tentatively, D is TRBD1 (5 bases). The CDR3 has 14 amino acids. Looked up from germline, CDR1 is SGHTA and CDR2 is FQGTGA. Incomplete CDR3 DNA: TGTGCCAGCAGCTTCGGGGGATCTGGAAACACA. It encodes CASSFGGSGNT. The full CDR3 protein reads CASSFGGSGNTIYF.

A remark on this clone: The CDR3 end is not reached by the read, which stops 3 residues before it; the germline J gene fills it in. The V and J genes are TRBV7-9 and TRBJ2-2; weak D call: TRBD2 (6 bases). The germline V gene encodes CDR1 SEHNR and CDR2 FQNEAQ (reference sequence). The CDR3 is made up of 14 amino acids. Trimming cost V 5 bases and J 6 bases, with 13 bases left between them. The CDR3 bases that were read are TGTGCCAGCAGCCCAGCGGAGGGTTCCGGGGAG. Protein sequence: CASSPAEGSGE. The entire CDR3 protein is CASSPAEGSGELFF.

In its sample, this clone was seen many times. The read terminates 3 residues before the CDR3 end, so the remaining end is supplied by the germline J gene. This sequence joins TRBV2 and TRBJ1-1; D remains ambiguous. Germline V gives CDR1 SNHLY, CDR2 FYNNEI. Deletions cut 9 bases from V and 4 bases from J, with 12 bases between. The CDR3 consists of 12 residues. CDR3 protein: CASTVETTEAFF. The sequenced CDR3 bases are TGTGCCAGTACAGTGGAGACCACTGAA.

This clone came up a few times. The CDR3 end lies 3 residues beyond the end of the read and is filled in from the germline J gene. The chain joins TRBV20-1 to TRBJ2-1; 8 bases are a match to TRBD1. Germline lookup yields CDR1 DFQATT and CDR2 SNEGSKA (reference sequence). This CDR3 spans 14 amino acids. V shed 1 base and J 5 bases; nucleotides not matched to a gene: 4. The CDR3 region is CSARGQGRNNEQFF. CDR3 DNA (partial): TGCAGTGCTAGAGGACAGGGGAGGAACAATGAG.

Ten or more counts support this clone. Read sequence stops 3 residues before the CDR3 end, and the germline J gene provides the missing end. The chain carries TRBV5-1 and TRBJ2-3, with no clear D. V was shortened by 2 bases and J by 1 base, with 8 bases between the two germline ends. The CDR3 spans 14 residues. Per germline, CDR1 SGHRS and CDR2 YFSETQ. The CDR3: CASSFLFGTDTQYF. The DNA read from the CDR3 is TGCGCCAGCAGCTTCCTTTTTGGCACAGATACG.

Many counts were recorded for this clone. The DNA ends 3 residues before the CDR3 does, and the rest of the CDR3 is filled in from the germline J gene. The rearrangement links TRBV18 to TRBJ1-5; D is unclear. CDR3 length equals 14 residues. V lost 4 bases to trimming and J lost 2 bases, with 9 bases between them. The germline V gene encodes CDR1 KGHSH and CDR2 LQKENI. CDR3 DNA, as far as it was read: TGTGCCAGCTCACGATCAGGCGGCAATCAGCCC. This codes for CASSRSGGNQP. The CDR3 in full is CASSRSGGNQPQHF.

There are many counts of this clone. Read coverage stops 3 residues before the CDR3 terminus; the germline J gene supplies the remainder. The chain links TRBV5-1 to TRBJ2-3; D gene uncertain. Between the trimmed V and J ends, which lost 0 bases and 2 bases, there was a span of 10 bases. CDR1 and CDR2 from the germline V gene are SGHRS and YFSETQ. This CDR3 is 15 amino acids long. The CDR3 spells CASSLEGSFTDTQYF. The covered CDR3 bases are TGCGCCAGCAGCTTGGAGGGCAGCTTCACAGATACG.

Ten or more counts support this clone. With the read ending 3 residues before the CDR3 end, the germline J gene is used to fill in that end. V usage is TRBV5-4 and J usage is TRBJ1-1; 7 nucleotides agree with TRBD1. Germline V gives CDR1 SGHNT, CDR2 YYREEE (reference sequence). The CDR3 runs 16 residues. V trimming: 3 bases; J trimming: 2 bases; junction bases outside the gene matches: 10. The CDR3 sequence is CASSSQGTFSNTEAFF. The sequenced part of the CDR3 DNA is TGTGCCAGCAGCTCACAGGGGACCTTTTCAAACACTGAA.

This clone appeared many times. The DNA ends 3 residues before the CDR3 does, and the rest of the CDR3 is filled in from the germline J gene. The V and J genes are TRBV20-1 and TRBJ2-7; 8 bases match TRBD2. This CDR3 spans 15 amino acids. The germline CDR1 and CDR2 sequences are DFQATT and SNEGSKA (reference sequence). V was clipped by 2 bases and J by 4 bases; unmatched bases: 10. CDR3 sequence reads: CSARSLTGGDYEQYF. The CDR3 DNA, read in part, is TGCAGTGCTAGATCCCTTACGGGGGGGGATTACGAG.

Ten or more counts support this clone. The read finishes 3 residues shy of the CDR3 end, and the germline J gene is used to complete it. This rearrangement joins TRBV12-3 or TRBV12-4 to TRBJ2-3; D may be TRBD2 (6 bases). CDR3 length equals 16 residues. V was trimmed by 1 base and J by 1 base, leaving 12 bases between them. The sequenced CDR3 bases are TGTGCCAGCAGTTTAGGGAGGGGAATGGGCACAGATACG. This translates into CASSLGRGMGTDT. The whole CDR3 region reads CASSLGRGMGTDTQYF.

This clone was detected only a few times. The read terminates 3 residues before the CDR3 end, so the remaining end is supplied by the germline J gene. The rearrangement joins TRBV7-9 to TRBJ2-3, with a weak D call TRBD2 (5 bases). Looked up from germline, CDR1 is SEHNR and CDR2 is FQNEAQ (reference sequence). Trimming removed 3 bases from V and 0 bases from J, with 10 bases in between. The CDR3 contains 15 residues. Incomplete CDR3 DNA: TGTGCCAGCAGCTTGGCAGCGGCTAGCACAGATACG. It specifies CASSLAAASTDT. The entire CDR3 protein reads CASSLAAASTDTQYF.

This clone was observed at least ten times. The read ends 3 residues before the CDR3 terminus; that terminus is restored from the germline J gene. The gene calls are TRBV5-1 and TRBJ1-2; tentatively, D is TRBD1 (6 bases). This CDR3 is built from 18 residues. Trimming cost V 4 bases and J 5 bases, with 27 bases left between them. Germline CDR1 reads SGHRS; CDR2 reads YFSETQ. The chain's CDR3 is CASSPSTPGGLVSYGYTF. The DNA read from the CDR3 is TGCGCCAGCAGCCCATCAACACCGGGGGGCCTCGTGAGTTATGGC.

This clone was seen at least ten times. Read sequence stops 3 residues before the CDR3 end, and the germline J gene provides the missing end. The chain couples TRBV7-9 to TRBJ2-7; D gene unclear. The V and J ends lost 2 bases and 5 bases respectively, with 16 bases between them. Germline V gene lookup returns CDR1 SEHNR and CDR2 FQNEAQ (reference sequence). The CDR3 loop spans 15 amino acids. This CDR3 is CASSLNGLLRHEQYF. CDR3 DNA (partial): TGTGCCAGCAGCTTAAATGGTCTTCTGCGCCACGAG.

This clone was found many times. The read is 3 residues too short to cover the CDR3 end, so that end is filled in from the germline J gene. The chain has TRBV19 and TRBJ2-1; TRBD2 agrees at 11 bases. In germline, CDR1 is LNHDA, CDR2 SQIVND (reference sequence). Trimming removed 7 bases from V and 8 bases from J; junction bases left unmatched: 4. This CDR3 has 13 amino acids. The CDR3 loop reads CASMVAGGHEQFF. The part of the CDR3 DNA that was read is TGTGCCAGTATGGTAGCGGGAGGGCATGAG.

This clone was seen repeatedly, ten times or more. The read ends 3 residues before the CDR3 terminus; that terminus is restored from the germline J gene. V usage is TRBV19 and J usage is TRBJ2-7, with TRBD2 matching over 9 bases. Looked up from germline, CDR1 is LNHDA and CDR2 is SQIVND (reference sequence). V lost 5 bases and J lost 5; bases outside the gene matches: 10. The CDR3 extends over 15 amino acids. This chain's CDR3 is CASSPYSGRSDEQYF. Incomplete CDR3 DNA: TGTGCCAGTAGTCCCTATAGCGGGAGAAGTGACGAG.

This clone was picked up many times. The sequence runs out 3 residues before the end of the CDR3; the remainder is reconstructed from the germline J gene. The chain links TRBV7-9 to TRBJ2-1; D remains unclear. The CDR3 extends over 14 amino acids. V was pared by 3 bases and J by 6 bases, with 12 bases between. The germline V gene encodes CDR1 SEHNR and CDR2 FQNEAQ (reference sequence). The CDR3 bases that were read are TGTGCCAGCAGCTTGTTAGAATGGGCCAATGAG. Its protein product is CASSLLEWANE. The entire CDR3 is CASSLLEWANEQFF.

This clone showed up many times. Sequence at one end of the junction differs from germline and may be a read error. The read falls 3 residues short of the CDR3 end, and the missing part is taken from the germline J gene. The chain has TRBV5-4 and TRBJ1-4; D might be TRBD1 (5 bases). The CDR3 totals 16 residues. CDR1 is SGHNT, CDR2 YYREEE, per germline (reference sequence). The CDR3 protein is CASSLGAGLGGERLFF. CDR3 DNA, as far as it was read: TGTGCCAGCAGCTTGGGGGCAGGGTTAGGCGGAGAAAGA.

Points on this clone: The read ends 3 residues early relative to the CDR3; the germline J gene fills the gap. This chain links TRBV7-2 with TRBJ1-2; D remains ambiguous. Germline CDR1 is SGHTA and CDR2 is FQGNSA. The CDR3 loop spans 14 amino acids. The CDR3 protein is CASSFAGGSNDYTF. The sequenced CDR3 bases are TGTGCCAGCAGCTTTGCGGGAGGATCCAATGAC.

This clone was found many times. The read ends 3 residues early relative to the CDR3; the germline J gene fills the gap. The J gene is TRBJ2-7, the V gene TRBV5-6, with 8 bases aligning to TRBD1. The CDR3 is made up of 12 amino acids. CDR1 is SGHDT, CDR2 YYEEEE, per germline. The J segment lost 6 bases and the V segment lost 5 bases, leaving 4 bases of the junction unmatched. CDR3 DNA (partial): TGTGCCAGCAGTTCGGACAGGGTCGAG. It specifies CASSSDRVE. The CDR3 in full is CASSSDRVEQYF.